This is a list of T cell receptor beta chains from one sample in a study of relationships among human T cell subsets. Each CDR3 protein gets one entry after TCRdb re-called the multiplex PCR reads with MiXCR. The table includes about 8,900 distinct CDR3 sequences, roughly 54% detected once. Sequenced input: memory T cells sorted from blood. The receptors were gathered from a man aged 40-49 years in good health. Both conserved end residues are part of each CDR3.

J	V	CDR3
TRBJ1-3	TRBV12-3/TRBV12-4	CASNLQTLSGNTIYF
TRBJ2-1	TRBV20-1	CSASNDLRSYNEQFF
TRBJ1-1	TRBV11-2	CASSAGGRRNTEAFF
TRBJ1-5	TRBV19	CASSIGPGQGSGNQPQHF
TRBJ2-1	TRBV14	CASSQGTSGRRNKQSF
TRBJ2-3	TRBV7-8	CASSRTSGVRTDTQYF
TRBJ1-1	TRBV19	CASSAVGNLGAFF
TRBJ2-5	TRBV11-2	CASSFSIGSQETQYF
TRBJ2-3	TRBV7-9	CASSFSARTDTQYF
TRBJ2-3	TRBV6-5	CASSADSDTQYF
TRBJ2-1	TRBV5-4	CASSLLAGGRNEQFF
TRBJ2-3	TRBV5-1	CASSLDRGPVDTQYF
TRBJ2-1	TRBV27	CASRRGGISSYNEQFF
TRBJ2-1	TRBV5-8	CASSAGTGPYQNNEQFF
TRBJ2-7	TRBV10-3	CAISESGRGAYEQYF
TRBJ2-2	TRBV10-1	CASSVPGTGELFF
TRBJ2-3	TRBV2	CASSEGTGTDTQYF
TRBJ1-1	TRBV5-1	CASSLGTGNEAFF
TRBJ2-1	TRBV28	CASSSPAGTYNNEQFF
TRBJ1-5	TRBV27	CVSSFSAGDQPQHF
TRBJ2-5	TRBV28	CASSFGGQQETQYF
TRBJ2-3	TRBV20-1	CSARGQGFTDTQYF
TRBJ2-1	TRBV27	CASSLQGTRPFF
TRBJ1-1	TRBV10-3	CAISESVTGMNTEAFF
TRBJ2-7	TRBV14	CASSQAGRGRPREQYF
TRBJ2-6	TRBV28	CAGSSRAGANVLTF